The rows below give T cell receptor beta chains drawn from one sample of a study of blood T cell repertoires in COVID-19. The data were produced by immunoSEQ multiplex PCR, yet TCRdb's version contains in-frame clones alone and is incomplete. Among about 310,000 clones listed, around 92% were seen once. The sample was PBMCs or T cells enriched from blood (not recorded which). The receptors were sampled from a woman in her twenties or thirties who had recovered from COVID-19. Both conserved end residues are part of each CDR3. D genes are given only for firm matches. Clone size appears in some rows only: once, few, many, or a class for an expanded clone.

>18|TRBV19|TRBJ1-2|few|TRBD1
CASSIDSGTAETNYGYTF
TGTGCCAGTAGTATAGACTCCGGGACAGCTGAAACTAACTATGGCTACACCTTC
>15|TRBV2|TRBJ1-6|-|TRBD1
CASSQQGASNSPLHF
TGTGCCAGCAGCCAACAGGGGGCAAGTAATTCACCCCTCCACTTT
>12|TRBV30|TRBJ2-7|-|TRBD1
CAWNRGIYEQYF
TGTGCCTGGAACAGGGGGATATACGAGCAGTACTTC
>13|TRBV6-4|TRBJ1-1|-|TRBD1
CATRDRLDTEAFF
TGTGCCACCCGGGACAGGCTAGACACTGAAGCTTTCTTT
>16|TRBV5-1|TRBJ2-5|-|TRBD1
CASSWGTGYTQETQYF
TGCGCCAGCAGCTGGGGGACAGGGTATACACAAGAGACCCAGTACTTC
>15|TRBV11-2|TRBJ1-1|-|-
CASTDGWGQVLGAFF
TGTGCCAGCACCGACGGCTGGGGGCAGGTCTTGGGAGCTTTCTTT
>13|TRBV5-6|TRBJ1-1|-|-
CASSLVGATEAFF
TGTGCCAGCAGCTTGGTGGGAGCCACTGAAGCTTTCTTT
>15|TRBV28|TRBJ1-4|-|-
CASSFSGATNEKLFF
TGTGCCAGCAGTTTTTCGGGGGCAACTAATGAAAAACTGTTTTTT
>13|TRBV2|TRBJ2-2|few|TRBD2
CAAGGRGAGELFF
TGTGCCGCTGGGGGGAGGGGAGCCGGGGAGCTGTTTTTT
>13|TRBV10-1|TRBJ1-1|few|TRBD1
CASIGQGNTEAFF
TGCGCCAGCATTGGACAGGGGAACACTGAAGCTTTCTTT
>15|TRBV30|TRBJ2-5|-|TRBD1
CAANRGMGVQETQYF
TGTGCCGCAAACAGGGGGATGGGGGTCCAAGAGACCCAGTACTTC
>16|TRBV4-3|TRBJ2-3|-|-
CASSQDRIRNTDTQYF
TGCGCCAGCAGCCAAGATCGTATTAGAAACACAGATACGCAGTATTTT
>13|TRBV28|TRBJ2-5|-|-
CASSFRAQETQYF
TGTGCCAGCAGTTTCCGCGCCCAAGAGACCCAGTACTTC
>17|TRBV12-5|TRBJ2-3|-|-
CASGPRTVSSSTDTQYF
TGTGCTAGTGGTCCCAGGACAGTCTCGTCTAGCACAGATACGCAGTATTTT
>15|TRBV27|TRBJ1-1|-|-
CASSLSAGADTEAFF
TGTGCCAGCAGTTTATCCGCGGGAGCGGACACTGAAGCTTTCTTT
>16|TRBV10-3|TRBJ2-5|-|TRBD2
CAIRPSGREGQETQYF
TGTGCCATCAGACCTAGCGGGAGGGAAGGCCAAGAGACCCAGTACTTC
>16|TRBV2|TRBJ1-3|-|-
CASSEIIVSSGNTIYF
TGTGCCAGCAGTGAAATCATAGTTAGCTCTGGAAACACCATATATTTT
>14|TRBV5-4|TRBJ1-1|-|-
CASSLFGTKKGAFF
TGTGCCAGCAGCTTGTTCGGGACAAAAAAAGGGGCTTTCTTT
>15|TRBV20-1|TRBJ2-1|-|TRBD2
CSASGTSGRSNEQFF
TGCAGTGCCAGTGGGACTAGCGGGAGGTCGAATGAGCAGTTCTTC
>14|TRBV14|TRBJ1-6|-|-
CASSQDYGIEPLHF
TGTGCCAGCAGCCAAGATTACGGGATCGAGCCCCTCCACTTT
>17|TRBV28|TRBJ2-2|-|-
CASSYRSGRSRTGELFF
TGTGCCAGCTCTTACCGGTCGGGGAGAAGTAGAACCGGGGAGCTGTTTTTT
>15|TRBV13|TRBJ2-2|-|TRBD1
CASSLYRQGTGELFF
TGTGCCAGCAGCTTGTACCGACAGGGGACCGGGGAGCTGTTTTTT
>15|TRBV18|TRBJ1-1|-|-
CASSPPSGATTEAFF
TGTGCCAGCTCACCCCCGTCTGGGGCCACCACTGAAGCTTTCTTT
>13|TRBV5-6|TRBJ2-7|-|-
CASSIGGTYEQYF
TGTGCCAGCAGCATCGGGGGAACCTACGAGCAGTACTTC
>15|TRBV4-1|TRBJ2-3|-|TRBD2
CASSQPGLAIDTQYF
TGCGCCAGCAGCCAACCGGGACTAGCGATAGATACGCAGTATTTT
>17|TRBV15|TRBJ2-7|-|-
CATSSWETNINSYEQYF
TGTGCCACCAGCAGTTGGGAGACGAATATCAACTCCTACGAGCAGTACTTC
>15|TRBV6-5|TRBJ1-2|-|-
CASSTGYGGPYGYTF
TGTGCCAGCAGTACTGGGTACGGGGGGCCCTATGGCTACACCTTC
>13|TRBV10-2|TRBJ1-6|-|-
CASGPAGGSPLHF
TGCGCCAGCGGCCCCGCGGGTGGGTCACCCCTCCACTTT
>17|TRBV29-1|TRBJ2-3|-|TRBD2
CSASGTSRTDSTDTQYF
TGCAGCGCCTCCGGGACTAGCAGAACAGATAGCACAGATACGCAGTATTTT
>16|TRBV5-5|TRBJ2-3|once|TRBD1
CASSLGQTSSTDTQYF
TGTGCCAGCAGCCTGGGACAGACTTCTAGCACAGATACGCAGTATTTT
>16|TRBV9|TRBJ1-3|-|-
CASSVERAYDGNTIYF
TGTGCCAGCAGCGTAGAGAGGGCTTATGATGGAAACACCATATATTTT
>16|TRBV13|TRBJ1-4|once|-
CASSLVGGWTNEKLFF
TGTGCCAGCAGTCTGGTGGGGGGGTGGACTAATGAAAAACTGTTTTTT
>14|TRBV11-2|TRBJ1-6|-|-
CASSPGTSNSPLHF
TGTGCCAGCAGCCCCGGGACAAGTAACTCACCCCTCCACTTT
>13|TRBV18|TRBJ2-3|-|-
CASSPLSTDTQYF
TGTGCCAGCTCACCACTTTCTACAGATACGCAGTATTTT
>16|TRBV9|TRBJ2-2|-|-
CASSVASGMPTGELFF
TGTGCCAGCAGCGTAGCTTCCGGGATGCCCACCGGGGAGCTGTTTTTT
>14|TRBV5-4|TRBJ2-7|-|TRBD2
CASSLGLAPYEQYF
TGTGCCAGCAGCTTGGGACTAGCCCCCTACGAGCAGTACTTC
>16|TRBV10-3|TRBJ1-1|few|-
CAISGTNRVSNTEAFF
TGTGCCATCAGTGGGACGAACAGGGTCTCTAACACTGAAGCTTTCTTT
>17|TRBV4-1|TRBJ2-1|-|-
CASSQDHQRDRSNEQFF
TGCGCCAGCAGCCAAGATCACCAGCGAGATCGATCCAATGAGCAGTTCTTC
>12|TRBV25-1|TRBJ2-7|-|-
CASSHRTYEQYF
TGTGCCAGCAGTCACAGGACCTACGAGCAGTACTTC
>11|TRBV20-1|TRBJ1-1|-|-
CSARESTEAFF
TGCAGTGCCAGGGAATCGACTGAAGCTTTCTTT
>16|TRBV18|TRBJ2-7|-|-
CASSDPEGASSYEQYF
TGTGCCAGCTCAGATCCGGAGGGGGCCAGCTCCTACGAGCAGTACTTC
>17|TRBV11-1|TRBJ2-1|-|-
CASSLAQGGRGYNEQFF
TGTGCCAGCAGCTTAGCGCAAGGGGGAAGGGGCTACAATGAGCAGTTCTTC
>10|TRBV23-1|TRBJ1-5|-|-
CASTGQPQHF
TGCGCCAGCACCGGGCAGCCCCAGCATTTT
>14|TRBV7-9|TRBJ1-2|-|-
CASSWTASNYGYTF
TGTGCCAGCAGCTGGACAGCCTCGAACTATGGCTACACCTTC
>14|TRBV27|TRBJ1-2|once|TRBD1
CASTKEGAQYGYTF
TGTGCCAGCACAAAAGAGGGGGCGCAATATGGCTACACCTTC
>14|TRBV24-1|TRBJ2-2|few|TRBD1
CATRQGAYTGELFF
TGTGCCACCCGACAGGGGGCATACACCGGGGAGCTGTTTTTT
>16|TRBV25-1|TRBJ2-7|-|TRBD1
CASSAQGQTFNYEQYF
TGTGCCAGCAGTGCCCAGGGACAGACCTTCAACTACGAGCAGTACTTC